This TCR beta chain was recovered during a study of cytomegalovirus exposure and HLA in healthy donors. Study conclusions and caveats: One cluster of highly shared sequence variants probably arose as a sequencing artifact. Three chains linked to CMV were shown in vitro to be specific for CMV antigens. It was approximately 150 TCR beta chains that were listed as cytomegalovirus-associated.

This clone was seen a few times. The antigen is undetermined. PCR used 60 Vbeta primers and 13 Jbeta primers. Clones were sequenced by immunoSEQ multiplex PCR, and TCRdb holds only the in-frame ones, with some missing. This table has roughly 92,000 clones, nearly 80% appearing once. The CDR3 sequence is 16 residues long. Germline V gene data show CDR1 as SGHNT and CDR2 as YYREEE (reference sequence). V shed 0 bases and J shed 1 base, with 11 bases lying between them. This TCR was sampled from a woman in her forties or fifties in good health and CMV-seropositive. Sequenced sample: PBMCs. This sequence joins TRBV5-4 and TRBJ2-4; D perhaps matches TRBD1 (5 bases). As DNA, the CDR3 is TGTGCCAGCAGCTTGGAGGGGTCCCGGGCCAAAAACATTCAGTACTTC. Translation gives CASSLEGSRAKNIQYF.